Given below is one T cell receptor beta chain in context. CDR1 and CDR2 (germline): SGHRS, YFSETQ. This CDR3 region has 17 residues. V was pared by 0 bases and J by 1 base, with 11 bases between. The data were obtained in a study of T-cell reconstitution after alpha-beta-depleted transplantation in children. Preparation of the TCRbeta library involved a method that used unique molecular identifiers. TCRdb re-called the PCR reads with MiXCR, one entry per CDR3 protein. Here the sample spans 450,000 to 550,000 distinct CDR3 sequences, 9.5% to 12% being singletons. This sequence originates from a female patient aged 2-9 years who had a stem cell transplant for aplastic anemia, so the T cells may come from the graft donor. J is TRBJ2-6 and V is TRBV5-1; no reliable D call. The starting material was PBMCs, mostly from graft donor cells, obtained 180 days after TCRalphabeta/CD19-depleted stem cell transplant. DNA for the CDR3: TGCGCCAGCAGCTTGGATGGTGAACTTTCTGGGGCCAACGTCCTGACTTTC. Amino acid sequence: CASSLDGELSGANVLTF.